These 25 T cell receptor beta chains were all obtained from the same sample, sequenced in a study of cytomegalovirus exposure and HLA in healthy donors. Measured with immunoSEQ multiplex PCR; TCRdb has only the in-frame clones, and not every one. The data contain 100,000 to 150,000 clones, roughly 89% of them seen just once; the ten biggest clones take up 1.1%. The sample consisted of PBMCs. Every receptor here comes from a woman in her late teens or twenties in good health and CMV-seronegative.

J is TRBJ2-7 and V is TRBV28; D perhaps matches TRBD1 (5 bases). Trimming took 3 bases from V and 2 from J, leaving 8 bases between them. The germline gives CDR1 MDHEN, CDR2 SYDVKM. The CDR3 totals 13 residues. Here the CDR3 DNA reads TGTGCCAGCAGTTTTCCGGACACCTACGAGCAGTACTTC. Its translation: CASSFPDTYEQYF.

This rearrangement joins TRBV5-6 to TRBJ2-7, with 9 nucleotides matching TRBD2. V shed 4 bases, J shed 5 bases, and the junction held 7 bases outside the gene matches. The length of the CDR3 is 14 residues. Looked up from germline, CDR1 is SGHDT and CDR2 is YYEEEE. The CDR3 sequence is CASSPPGLAHEQYF. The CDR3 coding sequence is TGTGCCAGCAGCCCACCGGGACTAGCCCACGAGCAGTACTTC.

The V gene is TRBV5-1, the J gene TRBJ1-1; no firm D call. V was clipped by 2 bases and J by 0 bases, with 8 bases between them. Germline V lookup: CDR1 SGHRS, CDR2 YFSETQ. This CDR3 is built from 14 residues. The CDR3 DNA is TGCGCCAGCAGCTTTCTTATTATGAACACTGAAGCTTTCTTT. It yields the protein CASSFLIMNTEAFF.

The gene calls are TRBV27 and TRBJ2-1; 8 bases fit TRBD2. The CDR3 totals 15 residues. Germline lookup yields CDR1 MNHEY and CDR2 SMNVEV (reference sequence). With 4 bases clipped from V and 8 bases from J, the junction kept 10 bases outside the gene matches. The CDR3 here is CASSSPGTSPDEQFF. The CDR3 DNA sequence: TGTGCCAGCAGTTCCCCCGGGACTAGTCCCGATGAGCAGTTCTTC.

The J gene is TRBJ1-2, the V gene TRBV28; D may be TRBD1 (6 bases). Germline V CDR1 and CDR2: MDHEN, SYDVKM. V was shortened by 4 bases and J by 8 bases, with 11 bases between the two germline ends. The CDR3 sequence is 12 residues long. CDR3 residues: CASSSARGGYTF. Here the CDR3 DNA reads TGTGCCAGCAGTTCGGCCAGGGGAGGCTACACCTTC.

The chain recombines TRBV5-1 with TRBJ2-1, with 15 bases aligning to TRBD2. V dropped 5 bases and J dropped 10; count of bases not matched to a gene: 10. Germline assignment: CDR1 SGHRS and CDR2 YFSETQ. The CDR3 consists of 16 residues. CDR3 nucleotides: TGCGCCAGCAGTTTCGACCCGGGACTAGCGGGAGGAGAGCAGTTCTTC. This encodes CASSFDPGLAGGEQFF.

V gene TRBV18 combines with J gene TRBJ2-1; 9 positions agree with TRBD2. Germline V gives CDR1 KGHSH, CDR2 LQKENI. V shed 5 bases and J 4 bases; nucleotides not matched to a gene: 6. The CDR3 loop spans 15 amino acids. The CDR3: CASSSLAGSYNEQFF. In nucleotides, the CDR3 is TGTGCCAGCTCATCTCTAGCGGGGTCTTACAATGAGCAGTTCTTC.

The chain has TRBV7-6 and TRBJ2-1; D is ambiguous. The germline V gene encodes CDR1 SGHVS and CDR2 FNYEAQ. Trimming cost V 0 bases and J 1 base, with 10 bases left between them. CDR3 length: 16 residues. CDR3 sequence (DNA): TGTGCCAGCAGCTTAGCGTATGGCAAATCCTACAATGAGCAGTTCTTC. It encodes CASSLAYGKSYNEQFF.

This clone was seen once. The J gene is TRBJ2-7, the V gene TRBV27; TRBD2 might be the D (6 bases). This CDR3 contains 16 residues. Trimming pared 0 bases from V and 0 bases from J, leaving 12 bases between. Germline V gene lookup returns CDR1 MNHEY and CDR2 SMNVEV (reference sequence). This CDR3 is CASSLSALAPSYEQYF. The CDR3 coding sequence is TGTGCCAGCAGTTTATCGGCTCTAGCGCCCTCCTACGAGCAGTACTTC.

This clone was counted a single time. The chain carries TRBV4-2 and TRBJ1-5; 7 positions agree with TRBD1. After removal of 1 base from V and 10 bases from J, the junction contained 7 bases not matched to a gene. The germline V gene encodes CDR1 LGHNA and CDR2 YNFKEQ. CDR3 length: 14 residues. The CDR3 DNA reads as TGTGCCAGCAGCCAAGGACAGGGCTTCGGCCCCCAGCATTTT. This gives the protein CASSQGQGFGPQHF.

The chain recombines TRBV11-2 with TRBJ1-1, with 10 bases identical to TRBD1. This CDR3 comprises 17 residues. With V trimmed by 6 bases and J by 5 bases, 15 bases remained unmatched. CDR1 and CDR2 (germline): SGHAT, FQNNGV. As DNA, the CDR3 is TGTGCCAGCAGTCCATTCGGCGGGACAGGGGATCCAACTGAAGCTTTCTTT. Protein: CASSPFGGTGDPTEAFF.

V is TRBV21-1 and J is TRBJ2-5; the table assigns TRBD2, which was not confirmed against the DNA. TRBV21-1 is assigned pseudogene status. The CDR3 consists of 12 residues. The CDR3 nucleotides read TGCTCAGCTAAACTCCCGGGGGAGACCCAGTACTTC. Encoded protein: CSAKLPGETQYF.

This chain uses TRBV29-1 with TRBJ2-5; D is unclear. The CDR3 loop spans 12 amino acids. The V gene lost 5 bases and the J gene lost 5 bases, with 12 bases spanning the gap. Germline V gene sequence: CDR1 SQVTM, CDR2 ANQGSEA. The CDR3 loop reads CSVTDPQETQYF. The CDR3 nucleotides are TGCAGCGTTACAGATCCCCAGGAGACCCAGTACTTC.

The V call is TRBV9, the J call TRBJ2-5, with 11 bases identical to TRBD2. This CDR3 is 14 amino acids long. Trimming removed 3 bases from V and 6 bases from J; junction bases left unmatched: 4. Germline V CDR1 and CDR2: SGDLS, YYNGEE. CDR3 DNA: TGTGCCAGCAGCGGCGGGACTAGCGGACAGACCCAGTACTTC. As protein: CASSGGTSGQTQYF.

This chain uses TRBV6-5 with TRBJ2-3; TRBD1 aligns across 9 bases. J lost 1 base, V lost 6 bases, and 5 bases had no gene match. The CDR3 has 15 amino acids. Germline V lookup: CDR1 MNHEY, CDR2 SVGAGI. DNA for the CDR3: TGTGCCAGCAGCCAACAGGGGGCGCGCACAGATACGCAGTATTTT. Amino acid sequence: CASSQQGARTDTQYF.

In DNA, the CDR3 is TGTGCCAGCAGTTGGGGACAGGGCGAGAGGACTGAAGCTTTCTTT. As protein: CASSWGQGERTEAFF. The rearrangement links TRBV6-5 to TRBJ1-1; 9 nucleotides agree with TRBD1. CDR1 is MNHEY, CDR2 SVGAGI, per germline. V dropped 4 bases and J dropped 5; count of bases not matched to a gene: 8. CDR3 length: 15 amino acids.

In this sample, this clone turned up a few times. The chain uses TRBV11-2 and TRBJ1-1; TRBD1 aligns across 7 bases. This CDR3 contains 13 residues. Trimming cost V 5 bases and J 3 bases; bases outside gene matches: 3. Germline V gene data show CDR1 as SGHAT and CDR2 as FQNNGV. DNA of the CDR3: TGTGCCAGCAGCACAGGGGATTACACTGAAGCTTTCTTT. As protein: CASSTGDYTEAFF.

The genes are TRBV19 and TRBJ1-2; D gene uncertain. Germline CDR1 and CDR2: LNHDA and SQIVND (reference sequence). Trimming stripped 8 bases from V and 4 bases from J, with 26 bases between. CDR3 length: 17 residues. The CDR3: CASSPKRDYLVAYGYTF. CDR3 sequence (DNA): TGTGCCAGTTCCCCAAAGAGAGACTATCTAGTTGCCTATGGCTACACCTTC.

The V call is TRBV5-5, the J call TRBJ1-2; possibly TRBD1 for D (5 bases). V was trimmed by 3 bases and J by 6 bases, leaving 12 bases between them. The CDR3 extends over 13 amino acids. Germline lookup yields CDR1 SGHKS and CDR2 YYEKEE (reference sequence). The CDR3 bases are TGTGCCAGCAGCTGGGGAGGGGCCAATGGCTACACCTTC. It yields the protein CASSWGGANGYTF.

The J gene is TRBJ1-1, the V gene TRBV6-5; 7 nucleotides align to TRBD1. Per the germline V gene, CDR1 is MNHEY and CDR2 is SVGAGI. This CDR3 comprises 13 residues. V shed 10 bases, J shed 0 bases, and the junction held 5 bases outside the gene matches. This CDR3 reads CATKGQLNTEAFF. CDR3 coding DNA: TGTGCCACAAAGGGACAGCTGAACACTGAAGCTTTCTTT.

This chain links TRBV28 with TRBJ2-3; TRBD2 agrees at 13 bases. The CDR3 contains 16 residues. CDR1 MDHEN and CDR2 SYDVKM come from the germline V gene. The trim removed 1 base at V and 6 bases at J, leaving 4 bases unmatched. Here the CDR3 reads CASSLFVLAGGDTQYF. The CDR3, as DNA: TGTGCCAGCAGTTTATTCGTACTAGCGGGAGGGGATACGCAGTATTTT.

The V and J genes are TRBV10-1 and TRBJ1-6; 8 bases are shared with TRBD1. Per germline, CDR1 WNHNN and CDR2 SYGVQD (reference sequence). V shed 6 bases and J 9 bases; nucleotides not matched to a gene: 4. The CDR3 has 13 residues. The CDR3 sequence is CASSLDRGSPLHF. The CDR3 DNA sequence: TGCGCCAGCAGCCTAGACAGGGGTTCACCCCTCCACTTT.

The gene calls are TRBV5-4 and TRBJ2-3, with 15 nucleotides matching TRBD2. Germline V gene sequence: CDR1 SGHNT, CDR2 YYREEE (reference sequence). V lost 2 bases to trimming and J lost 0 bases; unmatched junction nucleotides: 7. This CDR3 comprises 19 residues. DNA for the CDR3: TGTGCCAGCAGCTTAAGCGGGACTAGCGGGAGGTTCAGCACAGATACGCAGTATTTT. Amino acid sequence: CASSLSGTSGRFSTDTQYF.

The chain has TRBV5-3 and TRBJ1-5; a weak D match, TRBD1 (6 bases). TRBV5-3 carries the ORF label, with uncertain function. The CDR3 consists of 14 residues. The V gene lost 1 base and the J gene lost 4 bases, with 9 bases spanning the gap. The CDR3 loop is CARSLTDSNQPQHF. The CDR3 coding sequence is TGTGCCAGAAGCTTGACGGACAGTAATCAGCCCCAGCATTTT.

The CDR3 DNA reads as TGTGCCAGCAGCCGCAAGGCAGGGCGAGATCAGCCCCAGCATTTT. Its protein is CASSRKAGRDQPQHF. This chain uses TRBV7-2 with TRBJ1-5, with D possibly being TRBD1 (5 bases). The CDR3 is 15 residues long. CDR1 is SGHTA and CDR2 is FQGNSA in the germline V gene. V was trimmed by 5 bases and J by 5 bases, leaving 16 bases between them.